This TCR beta chain was captured by sequencing in a study of T and B cells in COVID-19 patients. Study at large: Blood was sampled from COVID-19 patients who were either actively infected or recovered.

TRB rearrangements were amplified by multiplex PCR with BIOMED2 TRB-A/B primers. TCRdb re-called the multiplex PCR reads through MiXCR, storing one row per CDR3 protein. The sample contains approximately 5,500 distinct CDR3 sequences, over 20% of which appear only once. Turning to this clonotype: Its antigen remains unidentified.

Broader study findings: Early severe-case samples and blood from mildly ill patients during symptoms were in short supply. Sorted SARS-CoV-2-responsive or tetramer+ T cells and CD4+, regulatory and CD8+ subsets were not yet sequenced. Active COVID-19 showed highly clonal TRB repertoires; recovery showed diversity and richness above healthy donors.

Germline CDR1 reads SGHTA; CDR2 reads FQGNSA. V was clipped by 5 bases and J by 1 base; unmatched bases: 6. The CDR3 contains 16 residues. Blood genomic DNA input for TRB amplification was about 250-500 ng. The sample consisted of blood. The clonotype originates from a human donor with active COVID-19. The chain couples TRBV7-2 to TRBJ2-7; 12 bases agree with TRBD2. The CDR3 loop is CASSQTGLAGSYEQYF. CDR3 nucleotide sequence: TGTGCCAGCAGCCAAACTGGACTAGCGGGGTCCTACGAGCAGTACTTC.